Reported below is one T cell receptor (beta chain). The germline gene is not matched at one end of the junction; a read error may be the cause. The data are from a study of patients and donors after allogeneic stem cell transplantation. One entry per CDR3 protein, called by TCRdb with MiXCR from the RT-PCR reads. The table shows 200,000 to 250,000 distinct CDR3 sequences, with 11% to 15% occurring only once. CDR1 LGHDT and CDR2 YNNKEL come from the germline V gene (reference sequence). The CDR3 length is 13 residues. The receptor's source is a human donor who was either an allogeneic HSCT recipient or a stem cell or donor lymphocyte infusion donor (not recorded which). It is not recorded whose cells these are; they may come from a transplant donor. The chain couples TRBV3-1 to TRBJ1-1; 7 bases map to TRBD1. Sequenced material: blood, either unsorted or a sorted T cell fraction (not recorded which). CDR3 sequence: CASSSQGNSEAFF. CDR3 DNA sequence: TGTGCCAGCAGCTCACAGGGGAACTCTGAAGCTTTCTTT.